These 4 T cell receptor beta chains were all obtained from the same sample, sequenced in a study of breast tumors, draining lymph nodes, adjacent tissues. Breast cancer patients provided tissue from their axillary draining lymph nodes. MiXCR was run by TCRdb on the multiplex PCR reads, yielding one entry per CDR3 protein. The sample lists fewer than 200,000 distinct CDR3 sequences; approximately 33% were seen once. Sequenced input: axillary lymph node tissue. These receptors were taken from a female donor with breast cancer. Some clones in this sample may be carry-over from other donors' samples.

This clonotype was seen just once. The CDR3 ends on some other residue instead of the conserved phenylalanine or tryptophan, so this is likely a read error. The V call is TRBV19, the J call TRBJ2-7, with D maybe TRBD2 (7 bases). Germline V gives CDR1 LNHDA, CDR2 SQIVND (reference sequence). The V end was cut by 6 bases, the J end by 7 bases, with 28 bases between. The CDR3 is 17 amino acids. The CDR3 loop is CASRPTGLGGAVGEQYL. CDR3 DNA sequence: TGTGCCAGTAGACCAACAGGGTTGGGAGGGGCTGTGGGAGAGCAGTACCTC.

This chain uses TRBV3-1 with TRBJ2-2; D gene unclear. CDR1 and CDR2 from the germline V gene are LGHDT and YNNKEL (reference sequence). Trimming took off 2 bases at V and 5 bases at J, with 3 bases between the two ends. This CDR3 contains 12 residues. The CDR3 DNA is TGTGCCAGCAGCCAAATAACCGGGGAGCTGTTTTTT. It yields the protein CASSQITGELFF. Supplemented by reference TRBV3-1 and TRBJ2-2, the full variable domain reads DTAVSQTPKYLVTQMGNDKSIKCEQNLGHDTMYWYKQDSKKFLKIMFSYNNKELIINETVPNRFSPKSPDKAHLNLHINSLELGDSAVYFCASSQITGELFFGEGSRLTVL.

This clonotype appeared many times. The chain combines TRBV11-3 with TRBJ2-2; TRBD1 might be the D (5 bases). Trimming cost V 1 base and J 7 bases, with 10 bases left between them. The CDR3 spans 14 residues. In germline, CDR1 is SGHNT, CDR2 YENEEA. CDR3 region: CASSLGGAGGELFF. CDR3 in DNA: TGTGCCAGCAGCTTAGGGGGCGCAGGCGGGGAGCTGTTTTTT.

This clonotype appeared many times. The chain is built from TRBV7-2 and TRBJ2-5, with 10 positions matching TRBD2. The trim removed 1 base at V and 5 bases at J, leaving 7 bases unmatched. In germline, CDR1 is SGHTA, CDR2 FQGNSA. This CDR3 spans 16 amino acids. CDR3: CASSLVQRGGRETQYF. The CDR3 nucleotides read TGTGCCAGCAGCTTAGTACAGCGGGGGGGCCGGGAGACCCAGTACTTC.